This T cell receptor (beta chain) was observed in a study of shared clonotypes between healthy human individuals. The data were produced by immunoSEQ multiplex PCR, yet TCRdb's version contains in-frame clones alone and is incomplete. The sample lists about 2.4 million clones, more than 85% seen once, with 0.36% in the top ten. Study-level results: Shared clonotypes: about 5.3% naive CD4, around 3.5% naive CD8, about 2.5% memory CD4, about 0.4% memory CD8.

The ends were cut back, 2 bases at V and 4 bases at J, with 18 bases in the middle. From germline, CDR1 is SGHTA and CDR2 FQGNSA. CDR3 length: 17 residues. About this clone: Its target is unknown.

Sample: naive CD4+ T cells from PBMCs. Subset denoted: CD45RA+ positively selected. The chain couples TRBV7-2 to TRBJ2-1; weak D call: TRBD2 (6 bases). The clonotype comes from a man aged 18 to 30 in good health. Some clones in this sample may be carry-over from other donors' samples. Here the CDR3 DNA reads TGTGCCAGCAGCTTACAAGCGCCCGGACTAATATACAATGAGCAGTTCTTC. Translated, it gives CASSLQAPGLIYNEQFF.